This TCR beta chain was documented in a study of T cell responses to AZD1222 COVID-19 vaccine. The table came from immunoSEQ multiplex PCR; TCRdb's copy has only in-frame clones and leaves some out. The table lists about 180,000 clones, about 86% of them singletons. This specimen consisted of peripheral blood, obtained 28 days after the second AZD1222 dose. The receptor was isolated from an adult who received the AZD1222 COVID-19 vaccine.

CDR3 nucleotide sequence: TGTGCCAGCAGCTTAGCCGGCGCGGTCTCCTACAATGAGCAGTTCTTC. Protein sequence: CASSLAGAVSYNEQFF. The V gene is TRBV7-2, the J gene TRBJ2-1; unclear D gene. This CDR3 comprises 16 residues. The V end was cut by 0 bases, the J end by 0 bases, with 9 bases between. In germline, CDR1 is SGHTA, CDR2 FQGNSA.